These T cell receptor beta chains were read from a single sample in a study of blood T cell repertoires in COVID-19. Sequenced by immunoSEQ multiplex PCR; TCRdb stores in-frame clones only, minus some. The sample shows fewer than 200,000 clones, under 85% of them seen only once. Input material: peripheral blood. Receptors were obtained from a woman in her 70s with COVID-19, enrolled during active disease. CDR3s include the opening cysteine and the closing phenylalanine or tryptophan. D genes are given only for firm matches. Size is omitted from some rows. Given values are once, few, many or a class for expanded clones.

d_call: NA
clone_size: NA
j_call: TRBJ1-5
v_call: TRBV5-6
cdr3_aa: CASSFRGYNQPQHF
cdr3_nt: TGTGCCAGCAGCTTTCGGGGTTATAATCAGCCCCAGCATTTT

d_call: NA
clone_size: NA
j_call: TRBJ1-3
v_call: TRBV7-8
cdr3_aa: CASSFSAGSGGNTIYF
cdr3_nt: TGTGCCAGCAGCTTCTCTGCGGGGTCTGGTGGAAACACCATATATTTT

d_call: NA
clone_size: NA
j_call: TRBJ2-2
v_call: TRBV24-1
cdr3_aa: CATSDPTGLTGELFF
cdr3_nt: TGTGCCACCAGTGACCCCACCGGTTTGACCGGGGAGCTGTTTTTT

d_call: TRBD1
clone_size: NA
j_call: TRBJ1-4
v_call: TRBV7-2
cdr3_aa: CASSFRRQRTGATEKLFF
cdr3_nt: TGTGCCAGCAGCTTCAGACGACAACGGACAGGGGCAACTGAAAAACTGTTTTTT

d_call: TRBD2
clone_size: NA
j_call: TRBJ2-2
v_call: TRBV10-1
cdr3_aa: CASSERGLAVNTGELFF
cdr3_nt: TGCGCCAGCAGTGAGAGGGGACTAGCGGTCAACACCGGGGAGCTGTTTTTT

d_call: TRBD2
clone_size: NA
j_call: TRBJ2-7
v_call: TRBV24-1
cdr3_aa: CATSDHGTSGRPYEQYF
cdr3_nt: TGTGCCACCAGTGATCACGGGACTAGCGGGAGGCCCTACGAGCAGTACTTC

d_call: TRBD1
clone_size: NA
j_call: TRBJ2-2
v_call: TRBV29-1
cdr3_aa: CSVEGTGGTGELFF
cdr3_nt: TGCAGCGTTGAAGGGACAGGGGGCACCGGGGAGCTGTTTTTT

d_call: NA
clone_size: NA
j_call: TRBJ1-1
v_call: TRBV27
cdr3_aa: CASGRTQKTEAFF
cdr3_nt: TGTGCCAGCGGCCGAACACAGAAAACTGAAGCTTTCTTT

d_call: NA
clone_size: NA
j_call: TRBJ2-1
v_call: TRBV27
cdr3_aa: CASSPIGDSYNEQFF
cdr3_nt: TGTGCCAGCAGTCCAATAGGGGACTCCTACAATGAGCAGTTCTTC

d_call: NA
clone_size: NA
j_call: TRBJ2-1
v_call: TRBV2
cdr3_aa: CASSDQGRVNEQFF
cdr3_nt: TGTGCCAGCAGTGATCAGGGCAGGGTCAATGAGCAGTTCTTC

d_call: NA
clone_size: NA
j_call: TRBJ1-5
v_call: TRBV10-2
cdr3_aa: CASSDRYQPQHF
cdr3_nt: TGCGCCAGCAGTGACAGGTATCAGCCCCAGCATTTT

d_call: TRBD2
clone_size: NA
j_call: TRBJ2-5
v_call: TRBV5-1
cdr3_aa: CASSFGAGVIQETQYF
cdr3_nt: TGCGCCAGCAGCTTTGGAGCGGGAGTAATCCAAGAGACCCAGTACTTC

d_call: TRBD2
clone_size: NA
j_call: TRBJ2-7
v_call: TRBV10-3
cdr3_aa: CAIRTSGVSYEQYF
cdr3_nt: TGTGCCATCAGGACTAGCGGGGTCTCCTACGAGCAGTACTTC

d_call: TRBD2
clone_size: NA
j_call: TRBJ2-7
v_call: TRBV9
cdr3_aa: CASSVGDSGRATYEQYF
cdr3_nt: TGTGCCAGCAGCGTAGGCGATAGCGGGAGGGCAACCTACGAGCAGTACTTC

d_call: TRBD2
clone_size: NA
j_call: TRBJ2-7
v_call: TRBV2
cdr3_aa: CASTLRLAGGGEQYF
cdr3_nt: TGTGCCAGCACCTTGCGACTAGCGGGAGGTGGCGAGCAGTACTTC

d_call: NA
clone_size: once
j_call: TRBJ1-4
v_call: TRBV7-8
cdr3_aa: CASSLETGTNEKLFF
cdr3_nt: TGTGCCAGCAGCTTAGAGACAGGAACTAATGAAAAACTGTTTTTT

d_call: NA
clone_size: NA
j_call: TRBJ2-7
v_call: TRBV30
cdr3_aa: CAWRSRGGDYEQYF
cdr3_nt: TGTGCCTGGAGGTCGCGTGGGGGCGACTACGAGCAGTACTTC

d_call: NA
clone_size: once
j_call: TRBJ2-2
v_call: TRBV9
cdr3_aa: CASSPRSDPNTGELFF
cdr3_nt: TGTGCCAGCAGCCCTCGGAGTGACCCGAACACCGGGGAGCTGTTTTTT

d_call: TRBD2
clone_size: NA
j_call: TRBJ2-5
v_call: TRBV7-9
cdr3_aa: CASSPSGSGGETQYF
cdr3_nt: TGTGCCAGCAGCCCGAGCGGGAGTGGGGGGGAGACCCAGTACTTC

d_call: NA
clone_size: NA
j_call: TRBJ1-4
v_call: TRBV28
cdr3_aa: CASSYPTGKGSTNEKLFF
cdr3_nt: TGTGCCAGCAGTTATCCGACAGGAAAAGGGTCAACTAATGAAAAACTGTTTTTT

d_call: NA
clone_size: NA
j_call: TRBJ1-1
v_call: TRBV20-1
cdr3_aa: CSARGNSGAFF
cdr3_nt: TGCAGTGCTAGAGGAAACAGTGGAGCTTTCTTT

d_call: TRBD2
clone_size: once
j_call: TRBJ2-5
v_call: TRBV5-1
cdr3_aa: CASSLTSGRFETQYF
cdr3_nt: TGCGCCAGCAGCCTGACTAGCGGGAGGTTTGAGACCCAGTACTTC

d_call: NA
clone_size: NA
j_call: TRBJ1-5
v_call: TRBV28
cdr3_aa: CASKAEFSNQPQHF
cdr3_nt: TGTGCCAGCAAGGCGGAATTTAGCAATCAGCCCCAGCATTTT

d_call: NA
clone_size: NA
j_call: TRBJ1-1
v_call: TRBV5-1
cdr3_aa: CASSSTGDTEAFF
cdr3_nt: TGCGCCAGCAGCTCCACGGGGGACACTGAAGCTTTCTTT

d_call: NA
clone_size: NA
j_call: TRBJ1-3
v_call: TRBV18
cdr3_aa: CASSASGGAANTIYF
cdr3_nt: TGTGCCAGCTCAGCCAGCGGGGGCGCCGCGAACACCATATATTTT

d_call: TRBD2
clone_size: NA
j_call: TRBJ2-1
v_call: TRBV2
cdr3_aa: CASREREQQFF
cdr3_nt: TGTGCCAGCAGAGAGCGGGAGCAGCAGTTCTTC

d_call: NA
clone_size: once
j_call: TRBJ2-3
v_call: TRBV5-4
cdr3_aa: CASSLDRGTDTQYF
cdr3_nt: TGTGCCAGCAGCTTGGACAGGGGCACAGATACGCAGTATTTT

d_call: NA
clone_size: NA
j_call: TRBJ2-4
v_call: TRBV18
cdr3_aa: CASSPETGAKNIQYF
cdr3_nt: TGTGCCAGCTCACCCGAAACAGGAGCCAAAAACATTCAGTACTTC

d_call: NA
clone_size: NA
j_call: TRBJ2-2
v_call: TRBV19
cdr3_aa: CASRTGFITGELFF
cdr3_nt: TGTGCCAGTAGAACAGGGTTTATCACCGGGGAGCTGTTTTTT

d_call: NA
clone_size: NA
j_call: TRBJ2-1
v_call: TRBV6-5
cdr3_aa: CASKRGSDYNEQFF
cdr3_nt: TGTGCCAGCAAAAGGGGATCCGACTACAATGAGCAGTTCTTC

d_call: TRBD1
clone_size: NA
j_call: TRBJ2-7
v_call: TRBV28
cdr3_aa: CASNRDRPSYEQYF
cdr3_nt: TGTGCCAGCAACCGGGACAGGCCTTCCTACGAGCAGTACTTC

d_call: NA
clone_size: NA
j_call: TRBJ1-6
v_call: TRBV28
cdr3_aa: CASSFGRLYSPLHF
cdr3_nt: TGTGCCAGCAGTTTCGGCAGGTTATATTCACCCCTCCACTTT

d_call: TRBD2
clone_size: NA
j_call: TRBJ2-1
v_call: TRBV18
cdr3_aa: CASSPLAGGTYNEQFF
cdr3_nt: TGTGCCAGCTCACCCCTAGCGGGAGGGACATACAATGAGCAGTTCTTC

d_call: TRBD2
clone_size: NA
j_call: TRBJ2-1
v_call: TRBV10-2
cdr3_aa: CASSDSAGGGYNEQFF
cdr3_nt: TGCGCCAGCAGTGATTCGGCGGGAGGGGGATACAATGAGCAGTTCTTC

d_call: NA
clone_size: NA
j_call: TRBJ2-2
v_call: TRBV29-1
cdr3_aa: CSVDTKRNTGELFF
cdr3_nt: TGCAGCGTTGATACCAAGCGGAACACCGGGGAGCTGTTTTTT

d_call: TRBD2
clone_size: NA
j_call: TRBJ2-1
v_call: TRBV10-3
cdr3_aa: CAISETGLAEYNEQFF
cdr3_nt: TGTGCCATCAGTGAGACGGGACTAGCGGAGTACAATGAGCAGTTCTTC

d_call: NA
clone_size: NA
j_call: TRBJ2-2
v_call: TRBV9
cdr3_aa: CASSFESGNTGELFF
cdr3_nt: TGTGCCAGCAGCTTTGAGAGTGGGAACACCGGGGAGCTGTTTTTT